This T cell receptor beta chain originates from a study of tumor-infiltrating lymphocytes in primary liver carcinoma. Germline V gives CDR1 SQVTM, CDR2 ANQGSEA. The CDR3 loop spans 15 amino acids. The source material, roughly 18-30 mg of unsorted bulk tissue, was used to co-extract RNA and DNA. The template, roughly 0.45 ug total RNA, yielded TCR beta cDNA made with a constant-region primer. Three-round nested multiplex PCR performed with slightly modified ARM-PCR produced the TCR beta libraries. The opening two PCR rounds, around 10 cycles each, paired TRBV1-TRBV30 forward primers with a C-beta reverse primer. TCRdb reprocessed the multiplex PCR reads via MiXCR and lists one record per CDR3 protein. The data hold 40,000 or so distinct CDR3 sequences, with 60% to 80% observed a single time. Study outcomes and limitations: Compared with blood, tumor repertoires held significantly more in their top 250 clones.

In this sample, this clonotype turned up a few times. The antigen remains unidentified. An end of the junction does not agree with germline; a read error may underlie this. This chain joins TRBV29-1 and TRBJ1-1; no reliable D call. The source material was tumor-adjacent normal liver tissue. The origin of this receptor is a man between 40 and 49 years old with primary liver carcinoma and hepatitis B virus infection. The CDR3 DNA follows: TGTAGCGTTGGTGGAGGATGGGGTATGAACTCTGAGGCTTTCTTT. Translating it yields CSVGGGWGMNSEAFF.